A selection of T cell receptor beta chains follows, all from one sample in a study of shared clonotypes between healthy human individuals. Profiled with immunoSEQ multiplex PCR; TCRdb holds only in-frame clones, not every one. Among under 2.5 million clones listed, 85% to 95% were seen once. Input material: naive CD4+ T cells from PBMCs. Every receptor here comes from a man aged 18 to 29 in good health. Some clones in this sample may be carry-over from other donors' samples. Both conserved end residues are part of each CDR3. D genes are given only for firm matches.

v_gene: TRBV29-1
d_gene: .
j_gene: TRBJ2-3
CDR3aa: CSVESGGTDTQYF
CDR3nt: TGCAGCGTTGAGTCCGGCGGCACAGATACGCAGTATTTT

v_gene: TRBV5-1
d_gene: .
j_gene: TRBJ1-1
CDR3aa: CASSFGFGQMNTEAFF
CDR3nt: TGCGCCAGCAGCTTTGGTTTCGGACAGATGAACACTGAAGCTTTCTTT

v_gene: TRBV7-2
d_gene: .
j_gene: TRBJ2-2
CDR3aa: CASSLKRDTGELFF
CDR3nt: TGTGCCAGCAGCTTAAAAAGAGACACCGGGGAGCTGTTTTTT

v_gene: TRBV19
d_gene: TRBD1
j_gene: TRBJ1-2
CDR3aa: CASSRTGGAYGYTF
CDR3nt: TGTGCCAGTAGTAGGACAGGGGGCGCGTATGGCTACACCTTC

v_gene: TRBV7-9
d_gene: .
j_gene: TRBJ1-5
CDR3aa: CASSLVISPNQPQHF
CDR3nt: TGTGCCAGCAGCTTAGTAATTTCTCCGAATCAGCCCCAGCATTTT

v_gene: TRBV2
d_gene: .
j_gene: TRBJ2-7
CDR3aa: CASTREAEQYF
CDR3nt: TGTGCCAGCACCCGGGAAGCCGAGCAGTACTTC

v_gene: TRBV5-4
d_gene: TRBD1
j_gene: TRBJ2-3
CDR3aa: CASSLAQGASDTQYF
CDR3nt: TGTGCCAGCAGCTTGGCGCAGGGGGCATCAGATACGCAGTATTTT

v_gene: TRBV29-1
d_gene: .
j_gene: TRBJ2-5
CDR3aa: CSVEYGRGTIQETQYF
CDR3nt: TGCAGCGTTGAATATGGACGGGGAACAATTCAAGAGACCCAGTACTTC

v_gene: TRBV19
d_gene: TRBD2
j_gene: TRBJ2-1
CDR3aa: CASSPWTSGTYNEQFF
CDR3nt: TGTGCCAGTAGTCCCTGGACTAGCGGGACCTACAATGAGCAGTTCTTC

v_gene: TRBV11-2
d_gene: .
j_gene: TRBJ2-2
CDR3aa: CASSIGQKTGELFF
CDR3nt: TGTGCCAGCAGCATCGGACAGAAAACCGGGGAGCTGTTTTTT